This T cell receptor (beta chain) was captured by sequencing in a study of cytotoxic CD8 clonotypes in ibrutinib-treated CLL. Study-level information: Partial responses numbered some 24 and complete responses 2; after a median about 68 months, around 14 stayed remitted and roughly twelve progressed. Response samples came after a median around twelve months of treatment, range 6 to 36.

Between the trimmed V and J ends, which lost 2 bases and 4 bases, there was a span of 12 bases. The germline CDR1 and CDR2 sequences are SGHRS and YFSETQ. The CDR3 is made up of 14 amino acids. Genomic DNA for TCR beta libraries, approximately 2.1 micrograms, came from cryopreserved PBMCs. Sequencing used immunoSEQ multiplex PCR; TCRdb keeps in-frame clones, though not all of them. The sample carries 15,000 to 20,000 clones, over 75% recorded once. The chain couples TRBV5-1 to TRBJ1-1, with TRBD1 as a possible D gene (5 bases). The sequence was collected from a human donor with chronic lymphocytic leukemia. The specimen comprised PBMCs, sampled before ibrutinib treatment. Written as DNA, the CDR3 is TGCGCCAGCAGCTTCAGGATGGGGGGCACTGAAGCTTTCTTT. The encoded protein is CASSFRMGGTEAFF. Full variable domain (missing parts from reference TRBV5-1 and TRBJ1-1): KAGVTQTPRYLIKTRGQQVTLSCSPISGHRSVSWYQQTPGQGLQFLFEYFSETQRNKGNFPGRFSGRQFSNSRSEMNVSTLELGDSALYLCASSFRMGGTEAFFGQGTRLTVV.